The clone carrying this T cell receptor (beta chain) was counted a single time. Its cognate antigen is unknown. The repertoire was sequenced with immunoSEQ multiplex PCR; TCRdb's copy has only in-frame clones and lacks some. In the table there are about 4,800 clones, about 13% of which are singletons. This sample was included in a study of tumour-infiltrating T cells in Burkitt lymphoma. Study background: The Burkitt lymphoma cohort spanned all epidemiological subtypes. Study results and limitations: Several public clonotypes recurred in numerous Burkitt lymphoma patients.

V lost 2 bases to trimming and J lost 0 bases, with 11 bases between them. The CDR3 consists of 16 residues. Germline-derived CDR1 and CDR2 are SGHTA and FQGNSA. Sequenced sample: tumor tissue. The chain is built from TRBV7-2 and TRBJ1-3; D ambiguous. The clonotype was recovered from a human donor with Burkitt lymphoma. The CDR3 DNA follows: TGTGCCAGCAGCTTATTGGGAAGACCCTCTGGAAACACCATATATTTT. Amino acid sequence: CASSLLGRPSGNTIYF.